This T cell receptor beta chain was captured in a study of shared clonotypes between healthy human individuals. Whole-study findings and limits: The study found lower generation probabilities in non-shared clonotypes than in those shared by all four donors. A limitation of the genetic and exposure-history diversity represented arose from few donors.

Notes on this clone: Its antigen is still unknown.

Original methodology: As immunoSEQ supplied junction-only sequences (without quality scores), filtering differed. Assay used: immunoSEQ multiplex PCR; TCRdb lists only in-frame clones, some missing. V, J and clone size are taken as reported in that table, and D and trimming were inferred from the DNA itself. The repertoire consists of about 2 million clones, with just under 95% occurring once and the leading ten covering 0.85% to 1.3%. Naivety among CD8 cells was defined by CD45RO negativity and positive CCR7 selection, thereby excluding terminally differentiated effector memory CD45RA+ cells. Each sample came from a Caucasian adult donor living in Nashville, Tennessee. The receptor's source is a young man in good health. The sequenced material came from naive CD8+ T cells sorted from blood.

The CDR3 region has the DNA TGTGCCAGCAGCGCCCCGGTTGGCGAGACACAACGTGGCTACACCTTC. Protein product: CASSAPVGETQRGYTF. This chain uses TRBV9 with TRBJ1-2; unclear D gene. The CDR3 is 16 residues long. Looked up from germline, CDR1 is SGDLS and CDR2 is YYNGEE. With 3 bases removed from V and 7 bases from J, the gap between germline ends came to 22 bases. The whole variable domain, remainder taken from reference TRBV9 and TRBJ1-2, is DSGVTQTPKHLITATGQRVTLRCSPRSGDLSVYWYQQSLDQGLQFLIQYYNGEERAKGNILERFSAQQFPDLHSELNLSSLELGDSALYFCASSAPVGETQRGYTFGSGTRLTVV.